These 16 T cell receptor beta chains share one sample of origin, sequenced in a study of blood T cell repertoires in COVID-19. This table comes from immunoSEQ multiplex PCR, and its TCRdb copy is limited to in-frame clones, with some not included. The sample yields tens of thousands of clones, roughly 90% seen once. Sequenced material: peripheral blood. These receptors all come from a man aged 55 to 70 with active COVID-19.

This sequence joins TRBV11-2 and TRBJ1-5; TRBD1 aligns across 7 bases. Trimming took 2 bases from V and 6 from J; bases not matched to a gene: 1. The CDR3 has 13 amino acids. Germline V CDR1 and CDR2: SGHAT, FQNNGV. The CDR3 coding sequence is TGTGCCAGCAGCTTACAGGGGGGTCAGCCCCAGCATTTT. Translation: CASSLQGGQPQHF.

The V gene is TRBV3-1 (or the pseudogene TRBV3-2), the J gene TRBJ2-3; 12 positions match TRBD1. The CDR3 spans 16 residues. CDR1 is LGHDT, CDR2 YNNKEL, per germline (reference sequence). V lost 1 base to trimming and J lost 4 bases; unmatched junction nucleotides: 3. The chain's CDR3 is CASSQVGQGASDTQYF. CDR3 bases: TGTGCCAGCAGCCAAGTGGGACAGGGGGCCTCAGATACGCAGTATTTT.

This clone appeared a single time. The rearrangement links TRBV9 to TRBJ2-7; TRBD2 might be the D (6 bases). This CDR3 contains 13 residues. V lost 3 bases and J lost 3, with 10 bases in between. Per the germline V gene, CDR1 is SGDLS and CDR2 is YYNGEE. DNA for the CDR3: TGTGCCAGCAGCGAGGGCGGGAACTACGAGCAGTACTTC. It specifies CASSEGGNYEQYF. Together with reference TRBV9 and TRBJ2-7, the CDR3 gives the full variable domain: DSGVTQTPKHLITATGQRVTLRCSPRSGDLSVYWYQQSLDQGLQFLIQYYNGEERAKGNILERFSAQQFPDLHSELNLSSLELGDSALYFCASSEGGNYEQYFGPGTRLTVT.

This chain uses TRBV19 with TRBJ1-5, with D possibly matching TRBD1 (5 bases). The CDR3 contains 15 residues. With 3 bases removed from V and 4 bases from J, the gap between germline ends came to 13 bases. Germline CDR1 and CDR2: LNHDA and SQIVND (reference sequence). CDR3 nucleotides: TGTGCCAGTAGTATGGTCTCAGGGCCAAATCAGCCCCAGCATTTT. Residues: CASSMVSGPNQPQHF.

The rearrangement joins TRBV30 to TRBJ1-6, with TRBD1 as a possible D gene (6 bases). The CDR3 is made up of 16 amino acids. V shed 3 bases and J shed 0 bases, with 12 bases lying between them. The germline gives CDR1 GTSNPN, CDR2 SVGIG (reference sequence). CDR3 in amino acids: CAWRRDRSSYNSPLHF. The CDR3 nucleotides are TGTGCCTGGAGGCGAGACAGGAGCTCCTATAATTCACCCCTCCACTTT.

The gene calls are TRBV21-1 and TRBJ1-5; the table's D call, TRBD1, was not checked against the DNA. TRBV21-1 corresponds to a pseudogene. The CDR3 is 14 residues long. This chain's CDR3 is CASSNQGVNQPQHF. CDR3 nucleotide sequence: TGTGCCAGCAGCAACCAGGGGGTTAATCAGCCCCAGCATTTT.

The chain couples TRBV7-2 to TRBJ2-3; D may be TRBD1 (6 bases). The CDR3 has 15 residues. Germline CDR1 is SGHTA and CDR2 is FQGNSA. The V end was cut by 5 bases, the J end by 4 bases, with 16 bases between. The CDR3 DNA is TGTGCCAGCAGCCGCCGTGCACAGGGCCCAGATACGCAGTATTTT. Its protein product is CASSRRAQGPDTQYF.

CDR3 in DNA: TGTGCCAGCAGCCTCAGACAGAACACCGGGGAGCTGTTTTTT. It specifies CASSLRQNTGELFF. The gene calls are TRBV3-1 (or the pseudogene TRBV3-2) and TRBJ2-2; D is unclear. This CDR3 is 14 amino acids long. Per germline, CDR1 LGHDT and CDR2 YNNKEL (reference sequence). Trimming shortened V by 4 bases and J by 1 base, and 7 bases separated the two germline ends.

This chain connects TRBV2 to TRBJ1-6; D gene unclear. The CDR3 runs 12 residues. Germline V gene sequence: CDR1 SNHLY, CDR2 FYNNEI. The ends were cut back, 7 bases at V and 9 bases at J, with 10 bases in the middle. The DNA for the CDR3 is TGTGCCAGCACCTCGCGGGGTTCACCCCTCCACTTT. It translates to CASTSRGSPLHF.

The gene calls are TRBV6-6 and TRBJ1-4; TRBD1 matches at 7 bases. The CDR3 is 16 residues long. Trimming removed 0 bases from V and 5 bases from J; junction bases left unmatched: 6. From germline, CDR1 is MNHNY and CDR2 SVGAGI (reference sequence). The CDR3 nucleotides read TGTGCCAGCAGTTACTCAACGACAGGGCTAAATGAAAAACTGTTTTTT. This encodes CASSYSTTGLNEKLFF.

The rearrangement links TRBV18 to TRBJ1-1; 11 nucleotides agree with TRBD1. CDR1 KGHSH and CDR2 LQKENI come from the germline V gene. This CDR3 has 15 amino acids. Unmatched junction bases numbered 2, after V lost 0 bases and J lost 5 bases. This CDR3 is CASSPPGQGGTEAFF. The CDR3 DNA follows: TGTGCCAGCTCACCACCGGGACAGGGGGGGACTGAAGCTTTCTTT.

The chain recombines TRBV12-3 or TRBV12-4 with TRBJ1-1; D is ambiguous. The CDR3 contains 13 residues. Trimming removed 3 bases from V and 2 bases from J, with 7 bases in between. The DNA for the CDR3 is TGTGCCAGCAGTTTTCAATTCAACACTGAAGCTTTCTTT. Its translation: CASSFQFNTEAFF.

The chain has TRBV7-9 and TRBJ2-3, with 7 bases that match TRBD1. CDR1 SEHNR and CDR2 FQNEAQ come from the germline V gene (reference sequence). J gave up 0 bases and V 5 bases, and 2 bases lay outside the gene matches. The CDR3 length is 14 residues. CDR3 loop: CASSRQGSTDTQYF. The CDR3 bases are TGTGCCAGCAGCCGACAGGGCAGCACAGATACGCAGTATTTT.

The J gene is TRBJ2-2, the V gene TRBV5-8; the match to TRBD1 covers 10 bases. CDR1 and CDR2 from the germline V gene are SGHTS and YDEGEE. The CDR3 totals 16 residues. Trimming removed 4 bases from V and 4 bases from J; junction bases left unmatched: 7. CDR3 sequence (DNA): TGTGCCAGCAGCATCGACAGGGGGCGCCTCACCGGGGAGCTGTTTTTT. It encodes CASSIDRGRLTGELFF. Based on the CDR3 plus reference TRBV5-8 and TRBJ2-2, the full variable domain is EAGVTQSPTHLIKTRGQQATLRCSPISGHTSVYWYQQALGLGLQFLLWYDEGEERNRGNFPPRFSGRQFPNYSSELNVNALELEDSALYLCASSIDRGRLTGELFFGEGSRLTVL.

This clone was counted a few times. The V gene is TRBV7-2, the J gene TRBJ1-1; 8 nucleotides agree with TRBD1. J lost 4 bases, V lost 5 bases, and 6 bases had no gene match. Germline V gene sequence: CDR1 SGHTA, CDR2 FQGNSA. The CDR3 totals 14 residues. CDR3 bases: TGTGCCAGCAGCCGTGACAGGGGTGGCACTGAAGCTTTCTTT. It yields the protein CASSRDRGGTEAFF.

The rearrangement links TRBV6-5 to TRBJ2-7; tentatively, D is TRBD1 (6 bases). V was trimmed by 7 bases and J by 0 bases, leaving 10 bases between them. The CDR3 runs to 13 residues. Per germline, CDR1 MNHEY and CDR2 SVGAGI. This CDR3 reads CASIQGNSYEQYF. The CDR3 region has the DNA TGTGCCAGCATTCAGGGGAACTCCTACGAGCAGTACTTC.